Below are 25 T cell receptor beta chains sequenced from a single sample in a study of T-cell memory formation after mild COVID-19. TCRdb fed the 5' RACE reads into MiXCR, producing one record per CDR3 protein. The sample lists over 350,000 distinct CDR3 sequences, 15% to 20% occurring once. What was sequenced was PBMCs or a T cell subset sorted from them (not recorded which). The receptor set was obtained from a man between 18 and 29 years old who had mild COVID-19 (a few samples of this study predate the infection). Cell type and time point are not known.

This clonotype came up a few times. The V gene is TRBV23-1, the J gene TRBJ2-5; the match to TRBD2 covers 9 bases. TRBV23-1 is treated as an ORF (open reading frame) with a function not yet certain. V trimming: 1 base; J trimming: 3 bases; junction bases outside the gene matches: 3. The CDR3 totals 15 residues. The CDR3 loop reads CASSQLRTSEETQYF. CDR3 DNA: TGCGCCAGCAGTCAATTGAGGACTAGCGAAGAGACCCAGTACTTC.

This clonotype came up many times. The CDR3 coding sequence is TGTGCCAGCAGTGGGGTCCAGGCAGCTGGCTACACCTTC. Translated: CASSGVQAAGYTF. The chain is built from TRBV12-3 or TRBV12-4 and TRBJ1-2; D is unclear. The CDR3 has 13 amino acids. The ends were cut back, 5 bases at V and 7 bases at J, with 14 bases in the middle.

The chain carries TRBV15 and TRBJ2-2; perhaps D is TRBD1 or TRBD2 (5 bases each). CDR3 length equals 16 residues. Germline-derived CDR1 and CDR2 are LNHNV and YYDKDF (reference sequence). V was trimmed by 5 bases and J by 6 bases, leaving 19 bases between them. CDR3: CATSFGGRTAPGELFF. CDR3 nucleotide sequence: TGTGCCACCAGCTTTGGGGGTCGGACGGCCCCCGGGGAGCTGTTTTTT.

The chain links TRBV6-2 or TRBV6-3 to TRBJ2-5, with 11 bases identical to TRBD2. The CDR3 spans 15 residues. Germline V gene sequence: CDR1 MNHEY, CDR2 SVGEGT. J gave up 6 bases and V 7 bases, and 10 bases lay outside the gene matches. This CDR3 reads CASTLGLAGTKTQYF. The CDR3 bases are TGTGCCAGCACCCTCGGACTAGCGGGCACGAAGACCCAGTACTTC.

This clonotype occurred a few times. The CDR3 here is CATLGAGPGELFF. The CDR3 DNA sequence: TGTGCCACCTTGGGGGCGGGTCCCGGGGAGCTGTTTTTT. The rearrangement uses TRBV10-3 and TRBJ2-2, with D possibly TRBD1 on 6 matching bases. Germline V lookup: CDR1 ENHRY, CDR2 SYGVKD. The CDR3 is 13 residues long. V lost 10 bases and J lost 6, with 15 bases in between.

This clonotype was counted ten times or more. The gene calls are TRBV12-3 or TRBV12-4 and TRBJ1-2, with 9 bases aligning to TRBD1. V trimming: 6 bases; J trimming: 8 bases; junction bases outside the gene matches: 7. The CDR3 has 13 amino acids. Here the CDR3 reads CASRPGQGSGYTF. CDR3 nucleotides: TGTGCCAGCAGGCCGGGACAGGGATCGGGCTACACCTTC.

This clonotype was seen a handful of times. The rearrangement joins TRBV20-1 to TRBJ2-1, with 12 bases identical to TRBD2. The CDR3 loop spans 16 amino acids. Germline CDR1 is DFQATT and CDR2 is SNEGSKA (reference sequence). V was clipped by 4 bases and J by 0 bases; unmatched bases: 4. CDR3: CSATTSGGRSYNEQFF. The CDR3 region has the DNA TGCAGTGCTACCACTAGCGGGGGGCGCTCCTACAATGAGCAGTTCTTC.

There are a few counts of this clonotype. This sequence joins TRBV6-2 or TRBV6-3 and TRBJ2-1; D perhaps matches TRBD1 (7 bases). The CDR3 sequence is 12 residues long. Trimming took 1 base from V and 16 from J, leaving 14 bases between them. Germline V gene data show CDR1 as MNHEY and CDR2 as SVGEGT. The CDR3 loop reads CASSYFAGQTFF. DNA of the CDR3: TGTGCCAGCAGTTACTTTGCGGGACAGACCTTCTTC.

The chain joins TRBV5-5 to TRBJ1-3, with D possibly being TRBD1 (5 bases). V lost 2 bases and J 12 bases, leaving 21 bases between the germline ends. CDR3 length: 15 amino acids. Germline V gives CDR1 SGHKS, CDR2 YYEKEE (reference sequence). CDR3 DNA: TGTGCCAGCAGCTTCAATTCCGGGACGGCGGAGAGCATATATTTT. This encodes CASSFNSGTAESIYF.

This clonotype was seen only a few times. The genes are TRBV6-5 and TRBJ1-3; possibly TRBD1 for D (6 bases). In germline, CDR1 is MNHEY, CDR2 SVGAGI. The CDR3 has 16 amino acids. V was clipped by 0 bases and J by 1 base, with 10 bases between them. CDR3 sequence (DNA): TGTGCCAGCAGTTACTCTACAGGGATATCTGGAAACACCATATATTTT. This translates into CASSYSTGISGNTIYF.

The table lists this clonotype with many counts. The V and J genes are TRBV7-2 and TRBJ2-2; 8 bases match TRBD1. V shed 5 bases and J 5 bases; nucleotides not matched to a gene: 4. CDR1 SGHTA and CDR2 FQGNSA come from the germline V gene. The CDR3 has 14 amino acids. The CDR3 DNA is TGTGCCAGCAGCCTGACAGGGGAGACCGGGGAGCTGTTTTTT. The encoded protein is CASSLTGETGELFF.

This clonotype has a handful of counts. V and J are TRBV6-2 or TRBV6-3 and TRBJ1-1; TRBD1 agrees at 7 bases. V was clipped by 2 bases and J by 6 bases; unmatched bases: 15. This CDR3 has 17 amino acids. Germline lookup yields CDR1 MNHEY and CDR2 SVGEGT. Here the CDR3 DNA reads TGTGCCAGCAGTTACGACAGGGTCCGTATCAAGGAGCCTGAAGCTTTCTTT. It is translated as CASSYDRVRIKEPEAFF.

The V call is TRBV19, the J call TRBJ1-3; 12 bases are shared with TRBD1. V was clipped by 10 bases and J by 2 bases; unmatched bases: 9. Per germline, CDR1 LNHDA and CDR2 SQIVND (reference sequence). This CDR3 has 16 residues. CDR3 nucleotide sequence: TGTGCCACCTCCGGGACAGGGGGCCCTCCTGGAAACACCATATATTTT. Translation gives CATSGTGGPPGNTIYF.

Here the CDR3 reads CASSVQGDYGYTF. CDR3 bases: TGTGCCAGCAGCGTTCAGGGAGACTATGGCTACACCTTC. This chain joins TRBV9 and TRBJ1-2; tentative D call: TRBD1 (5 bases). V shed 2 bases and J shed 3 bases, with 8 bases lying between them. The V gene's germline CDR1 is SGDLS and CDR2 YYNGEE. This CDR3 comprises 13 residues.

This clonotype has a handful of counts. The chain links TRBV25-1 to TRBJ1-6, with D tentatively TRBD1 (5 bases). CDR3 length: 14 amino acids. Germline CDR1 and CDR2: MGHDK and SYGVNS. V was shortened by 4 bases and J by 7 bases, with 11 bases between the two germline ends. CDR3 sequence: CASSGGDKNSPLHF. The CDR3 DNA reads TGTGCCAGCAGTGGGGGCGACAAAAATTCACCCCTCCACTTT.

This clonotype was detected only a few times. CDR3 sequence: CASSTLRQGAAEQYF. For the CDR3, the DNA is TGTGCCAGCTCAACTTTACGGCAGGGAGCCGCCGAGCAGTACTTC. This chain links TRBV18 with TRBJ2-7, with D perhaps TRBD1 or TRBD2 (5 bases each). From germline, CDR1 is KGHSH and CDR2 LQKENI. The CDR3 runs to 15 residues. The germline V and J ends were trimmed by 5 bases and 6 bases, with 20 bases remaining between them.

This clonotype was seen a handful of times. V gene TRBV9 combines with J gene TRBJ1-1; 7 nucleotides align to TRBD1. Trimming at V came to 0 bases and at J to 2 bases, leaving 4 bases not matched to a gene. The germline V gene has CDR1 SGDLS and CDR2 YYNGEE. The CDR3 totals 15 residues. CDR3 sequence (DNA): TGTGCCAGCAGCGTAGGAGGGGGCCCTAACACTGAAGCTTTCTTT. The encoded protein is CASSVGGGPNTEAFF.

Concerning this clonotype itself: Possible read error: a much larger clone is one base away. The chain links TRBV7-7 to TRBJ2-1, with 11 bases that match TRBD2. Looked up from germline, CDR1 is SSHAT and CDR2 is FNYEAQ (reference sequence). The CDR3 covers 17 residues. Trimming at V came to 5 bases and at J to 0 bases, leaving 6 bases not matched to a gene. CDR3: CASSVLAGASSYNEQFF. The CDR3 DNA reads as TGTGCCAGCAGCGTACTAGCGGGGGCTAGCTCCTACAATGAGCAGTTCTTC.

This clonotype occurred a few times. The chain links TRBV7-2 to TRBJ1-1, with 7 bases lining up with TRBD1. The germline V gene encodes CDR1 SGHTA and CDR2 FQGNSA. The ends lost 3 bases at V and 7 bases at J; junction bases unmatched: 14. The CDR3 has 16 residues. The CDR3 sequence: CASSFFPGRDSSEAFF. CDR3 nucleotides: TGTGCCAGCAGCTTCTTCCCCGGGCGGGACAGCAGTGAAGCTTTCTTT. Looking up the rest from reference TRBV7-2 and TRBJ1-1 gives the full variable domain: GAGVSQSPSNKVTEKGKDVELRCDPISGHTALYWYRQSLGQGLEFLIYFQGNSAPDKSGLPSDRFSAERTGGSVSTLTIQRTQQEDSAVYLCASSFFPGRDSSEAFFGQGTRLTVV.

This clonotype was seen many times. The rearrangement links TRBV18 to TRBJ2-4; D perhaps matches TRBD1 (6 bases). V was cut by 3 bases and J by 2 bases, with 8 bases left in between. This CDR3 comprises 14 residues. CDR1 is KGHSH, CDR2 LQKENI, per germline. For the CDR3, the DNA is TGTGCCAGCTCACCGGACAGATCCAAAAACATTCAGTACTTC. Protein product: CASSPDRSKNIQYF. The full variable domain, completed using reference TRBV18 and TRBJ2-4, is NAGVMQNPRHLVRRRGQEARLRCSPMKGHSHVYWYRQLPEEGLKFMVYLQKENIIDESGMPKERFSAEFPKEGPSILRIQQVVRGDSAAYFCASSPDRSKNIQYFGAGTRLSVL.

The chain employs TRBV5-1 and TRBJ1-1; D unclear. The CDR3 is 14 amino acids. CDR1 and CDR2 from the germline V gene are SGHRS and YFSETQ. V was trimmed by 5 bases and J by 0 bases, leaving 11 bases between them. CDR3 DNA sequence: TGCGCCAGCAGTAGGGATGTCCTGAACACTGAAGCTTTCTTT. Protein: CASSRDVLNTEAFF.

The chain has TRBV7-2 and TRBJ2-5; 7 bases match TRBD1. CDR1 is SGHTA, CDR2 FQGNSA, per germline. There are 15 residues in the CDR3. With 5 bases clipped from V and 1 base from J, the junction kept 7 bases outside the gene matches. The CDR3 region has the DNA TGTGCCAGCAGCGTGACCGGGACAGCCCAAGAGACCCAGTACTTC. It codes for CASSVTGTAQETQYF.

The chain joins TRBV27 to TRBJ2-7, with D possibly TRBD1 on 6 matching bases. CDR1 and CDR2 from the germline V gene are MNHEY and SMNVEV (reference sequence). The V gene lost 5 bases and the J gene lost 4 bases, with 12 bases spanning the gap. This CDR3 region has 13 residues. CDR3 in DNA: TGTGCCAGCAGTCAGGGGTTGGGGTACGAGCAGTACTTC. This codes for CASSQGLGYEQYF.

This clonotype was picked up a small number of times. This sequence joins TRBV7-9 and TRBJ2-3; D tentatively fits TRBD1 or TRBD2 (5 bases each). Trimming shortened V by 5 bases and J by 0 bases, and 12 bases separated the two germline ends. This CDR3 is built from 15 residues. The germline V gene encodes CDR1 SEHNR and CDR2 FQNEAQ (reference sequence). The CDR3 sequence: CASSPAGASTDTQYF. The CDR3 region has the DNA TGTGCCAGCAGCCCTGCCGGGGCTAGCACAGATACGCAGTATTTT.

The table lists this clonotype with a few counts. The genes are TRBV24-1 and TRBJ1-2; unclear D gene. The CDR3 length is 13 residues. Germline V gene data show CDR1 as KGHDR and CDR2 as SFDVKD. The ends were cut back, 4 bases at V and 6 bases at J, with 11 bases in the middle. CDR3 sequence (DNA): TGTGCCACCAGTGACCCCTCAAGGGATGGCTACACCTTC. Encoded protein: CATSDPSRDGYTF.